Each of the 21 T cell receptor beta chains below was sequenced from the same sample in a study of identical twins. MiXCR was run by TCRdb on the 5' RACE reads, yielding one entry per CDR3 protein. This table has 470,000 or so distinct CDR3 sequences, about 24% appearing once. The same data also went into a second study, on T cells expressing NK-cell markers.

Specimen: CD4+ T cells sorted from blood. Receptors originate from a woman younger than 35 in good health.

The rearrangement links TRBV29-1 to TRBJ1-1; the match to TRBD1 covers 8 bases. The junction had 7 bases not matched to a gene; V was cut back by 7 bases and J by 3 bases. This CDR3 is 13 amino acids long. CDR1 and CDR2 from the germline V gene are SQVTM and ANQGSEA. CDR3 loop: CSAGQGRDTEAFF. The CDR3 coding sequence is TGCAGCGCCGGACAGGGACGGGACACTGAAGCTTTCTTT.

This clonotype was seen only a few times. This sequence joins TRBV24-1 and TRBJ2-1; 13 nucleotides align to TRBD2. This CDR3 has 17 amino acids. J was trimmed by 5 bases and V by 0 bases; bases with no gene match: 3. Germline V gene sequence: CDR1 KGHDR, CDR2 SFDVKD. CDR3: CATSDLPGLAGDNEQFF. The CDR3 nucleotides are TGTGCCACCAGTGATTTGCCAGGACTAGCGGGGGACAATGAGCAGTTCTTC.

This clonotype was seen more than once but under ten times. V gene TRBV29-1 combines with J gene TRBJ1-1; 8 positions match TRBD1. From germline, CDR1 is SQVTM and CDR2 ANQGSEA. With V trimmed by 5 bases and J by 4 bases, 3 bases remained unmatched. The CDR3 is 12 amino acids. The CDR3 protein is CSVKTGGTEAFF. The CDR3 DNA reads TGCAGCGTTAAAACAGGGGGCACTGAAGCTTTCTTT.

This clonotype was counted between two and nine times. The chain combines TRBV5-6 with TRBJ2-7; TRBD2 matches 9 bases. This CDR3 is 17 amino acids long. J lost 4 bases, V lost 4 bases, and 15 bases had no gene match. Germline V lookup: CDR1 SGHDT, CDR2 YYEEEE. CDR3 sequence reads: CASSRGSGGRARYEQYF. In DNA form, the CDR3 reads TGTGCCAGCAGCCGGGGGAGTGGCGGGAGGGCCCGGTACGAGCAGTACTTC.

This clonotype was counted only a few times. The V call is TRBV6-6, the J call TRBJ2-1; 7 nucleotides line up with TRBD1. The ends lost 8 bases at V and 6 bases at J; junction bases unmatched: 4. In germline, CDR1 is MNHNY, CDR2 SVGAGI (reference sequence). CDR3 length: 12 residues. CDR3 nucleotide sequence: TGTGCCAGCCGGGACAGTCCCAATGAGCAGTTCTTC. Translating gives CASRDSPNEQFF.

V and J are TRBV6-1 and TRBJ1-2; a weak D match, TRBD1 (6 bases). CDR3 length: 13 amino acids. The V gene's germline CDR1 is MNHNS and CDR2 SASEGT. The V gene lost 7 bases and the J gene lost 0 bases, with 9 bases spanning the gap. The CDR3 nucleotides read TGTGCCAGCAAACAGGGACCTAACTATGGCTACACCTTC. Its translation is CASKQGPNYGYTF.

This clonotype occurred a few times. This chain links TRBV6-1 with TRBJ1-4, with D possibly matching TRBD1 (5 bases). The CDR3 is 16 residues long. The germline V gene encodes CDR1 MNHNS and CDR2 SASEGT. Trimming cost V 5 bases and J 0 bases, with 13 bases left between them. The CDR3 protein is CASSRQHLSTNEKLFF. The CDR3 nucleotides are TGTGCCAGCAGTCGACAGCACCTTTCAACTAATGAAAAACTGTTTTTT.

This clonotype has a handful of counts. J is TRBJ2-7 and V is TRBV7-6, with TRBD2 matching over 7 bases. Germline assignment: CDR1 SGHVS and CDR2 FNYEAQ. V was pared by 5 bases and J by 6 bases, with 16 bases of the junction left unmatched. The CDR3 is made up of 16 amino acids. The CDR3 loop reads CASSMVGGGIPAEQYF. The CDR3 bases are TGTGCCAGCAGCATGGTCGGGGGAGGGATTCCTGCCGAGCAGTACTTC.

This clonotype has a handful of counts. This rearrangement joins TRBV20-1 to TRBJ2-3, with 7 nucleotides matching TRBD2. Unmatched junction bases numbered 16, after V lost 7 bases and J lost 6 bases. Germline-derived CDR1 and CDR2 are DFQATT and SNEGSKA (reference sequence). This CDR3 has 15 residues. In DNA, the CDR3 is TGCAGTGGAACCAGATCGGGGATGGGGGGGGATACGCAGTATTTT. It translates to CSGTRSGMGGDTQYF.

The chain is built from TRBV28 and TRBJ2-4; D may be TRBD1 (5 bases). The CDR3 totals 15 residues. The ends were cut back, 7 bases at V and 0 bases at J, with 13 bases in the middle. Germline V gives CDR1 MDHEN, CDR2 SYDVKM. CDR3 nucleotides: TGTGCCAGCAACCCGCAGGGTTTAGCCAAAAACATTCAGTACTTC. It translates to CASNPQGLAKNIQYF.

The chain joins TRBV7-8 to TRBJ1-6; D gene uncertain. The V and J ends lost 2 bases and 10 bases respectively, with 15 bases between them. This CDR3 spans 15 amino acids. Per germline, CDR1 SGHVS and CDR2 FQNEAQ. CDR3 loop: CASSLNLRGGSPLHF. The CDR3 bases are TGTGCCAGCAGCTTAAATTTAAGAGGTGGATCACCCCTCCACTTT.

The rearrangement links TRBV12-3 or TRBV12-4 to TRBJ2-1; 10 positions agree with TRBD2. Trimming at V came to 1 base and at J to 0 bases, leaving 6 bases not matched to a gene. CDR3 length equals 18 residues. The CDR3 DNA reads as TGTGCCAGCAGTTTAGGGCTAGCGGGAGTTAACTCCTACAATGAGCAGTTCTTC. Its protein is CASSLGLAGVNSYNEQFF.

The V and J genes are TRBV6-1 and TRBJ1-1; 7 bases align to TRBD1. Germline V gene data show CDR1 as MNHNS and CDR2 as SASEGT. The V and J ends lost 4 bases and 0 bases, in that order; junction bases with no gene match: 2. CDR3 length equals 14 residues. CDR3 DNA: TGTGCCAGCAGTGTCCAGGGGGTGAACACTGAAGCTTTCTTT. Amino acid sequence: CASSVQGVNTEAFF.

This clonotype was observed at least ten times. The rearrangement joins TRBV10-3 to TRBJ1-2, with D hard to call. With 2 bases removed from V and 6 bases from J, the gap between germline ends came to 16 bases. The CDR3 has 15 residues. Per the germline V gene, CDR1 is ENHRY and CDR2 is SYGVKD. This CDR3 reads CAISEPPILADGYTF. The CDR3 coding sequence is TGTGCCATCAGTGAGCCCCCCATCCTCGCGGATGGCTACACCTTC.

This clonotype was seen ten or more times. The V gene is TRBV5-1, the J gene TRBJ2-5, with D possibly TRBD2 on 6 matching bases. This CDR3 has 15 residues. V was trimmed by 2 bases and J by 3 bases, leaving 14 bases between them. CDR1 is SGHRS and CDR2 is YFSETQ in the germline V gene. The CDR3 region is CASSLGGGTEETQYF. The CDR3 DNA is TGCGCCAGCAGCTTAGGAGGAGGGACGGAAGAGACCCAGTACTTC.

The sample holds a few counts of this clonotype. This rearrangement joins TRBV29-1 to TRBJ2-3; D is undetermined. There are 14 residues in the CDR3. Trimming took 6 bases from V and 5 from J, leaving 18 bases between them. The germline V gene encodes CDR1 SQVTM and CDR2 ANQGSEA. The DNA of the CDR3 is TGCAGCGTCGGGCTAGTTGCTGCGCAAGATACGCAGTATTTT. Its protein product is CSVGLVAAQDTQYF.

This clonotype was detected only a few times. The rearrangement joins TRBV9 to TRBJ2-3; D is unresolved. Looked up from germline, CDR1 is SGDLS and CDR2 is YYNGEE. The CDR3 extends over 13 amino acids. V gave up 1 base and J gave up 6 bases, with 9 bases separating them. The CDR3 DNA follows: TGTGCCAGCAGCGTACGTCCCGGGGATACGCAGTATTTT. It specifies CASSVRPGDTQYF.

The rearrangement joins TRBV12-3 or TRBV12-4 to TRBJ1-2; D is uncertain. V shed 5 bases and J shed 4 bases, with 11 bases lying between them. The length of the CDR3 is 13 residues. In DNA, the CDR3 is TGTGCCAGCAGTCACATGGGCTCCTATGGCTACACCTTC. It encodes CASSHMGSYGYTF.

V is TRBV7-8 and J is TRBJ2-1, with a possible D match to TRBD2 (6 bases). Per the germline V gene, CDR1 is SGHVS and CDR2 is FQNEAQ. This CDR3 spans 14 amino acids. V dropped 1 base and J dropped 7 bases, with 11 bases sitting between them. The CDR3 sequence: CASSLGGGGNEQFF. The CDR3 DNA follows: TGTGCCAGCAGCTTAGGGGGAGGAGGGAATGAGCAGTTCTTC.

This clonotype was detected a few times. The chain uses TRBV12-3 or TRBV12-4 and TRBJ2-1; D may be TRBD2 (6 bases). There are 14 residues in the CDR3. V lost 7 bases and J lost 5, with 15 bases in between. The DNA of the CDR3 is TGTGCCAGCACTAAAAGGACTAACGACAATGAGCAGTTCTTC. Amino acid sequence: CASTKRTNDNEQFF.

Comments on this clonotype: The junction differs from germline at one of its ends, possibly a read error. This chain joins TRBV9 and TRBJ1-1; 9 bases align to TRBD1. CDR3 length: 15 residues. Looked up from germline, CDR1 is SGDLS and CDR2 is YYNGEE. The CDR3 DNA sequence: TGTGTCAGCAGCGAACGGACAGGGGTGAACACTGAAGCTTTCTTT. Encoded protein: CVSSERTGVNTEAFF.